The present T cell receptor (beta chain) was sequenced within a study of T cell responses to AZD1222 COVID-19 vaccine. Generated by immunoSEQ multiplex PCR, the TCRdb table keeps only in-frame clones and is missing some. The sample consists of about 81,000 clones, about 82% of them appearing once. As to this clone: Its antigen is not known.

Findings and limits, study-wide: Donors were largely white British and mainly female; clonal diversity was possibly underestimated. Samples come after the peak T cell response, not at day 14. Vaccine-related CD4 TCRs covered spike, predominating at 160-218 and 743-854. Spike-specific TCR breadth and depth were elevated following two AZD1222 doses.

The sequence came from an adult who received the AZD1222 COVID-19 vaccine. Sequencing was performed on peripheral blood, taken 28 days after the second AZD1222 dose.

The CDR3 region has the DNA TGTGCCAGCAGTGAACCCCTAGGGCGGGACTGGGCCGGGGAGCTGTTTTTT. Amino acid sequence: CASSEPLGRDWAGELFF. The chain links TRBV2 to TRBJ2-2; D might be TRBD2 (6 bases). The V end lost 2 bases, the J end lost 6 bases, and 19 bases lay between the germline ends. The CDR3 length is 17 residues. Germline CDR1 is SNHLY and CDR2 is FYNNEI.